This TCR beta chain derives from a study of blood T cells in healthy people across ages. Looked up from germline, CDR1 is MNHEY and CDR2 is SMNVEV (reference sequence). The CDR3 covers 14 residues. A second roughly 6 to 11 cycle PCR used barcoded and J-beta primers. With 12 random nucleotides, a template-switch adaptor tagged each individual cDNA molecule. Every sample gave at least 2.5 million paired-end reads containing CDR3. TCRdb fed the 5' RACE reads into MiXCR, producing one record per CDR3 protein. Among over 700,000 distinct CDR3 sequences listed, about 55% were seen once. The sequence derives from a man older than 75 in good health. Sequencing was done on a sample of blood. The chain combines TRBV27 with TRBJ2-5; D may correspond to TRBD1 or TRBD2 (5 bases each). The J call is uncertain, as TRBJ2-7 better fits the DNA end. The CDR3 DNA sequence: TGTGCCAGCAGTCCCGCCGGGACCCCATTCGAGCAGTACTTC. Its protein is CASSPAGTPFEQYF.